This TCR beta chain stems from a study of blood T cells in healthy people across ages. Regarding the study as a whole: While age rose, TCR beta diversity per million T cells dropped in a roughly linear way.

This clonotype was detected only a few times. The antigen remains unidentified. There were healthy Caucasian individuals from Russia, aged about 6 to 90, serving as donors. Alongside a J-beta primer mix, a sample-barcoded 5' primer served in a second PCR lasting roughly 7 to 12 cycles. Each cDNA molecule, via a template-switch adaptor with 12 random nucleotides, was tagged. In TCRdb, the 5' RACE reads were re-called with MiXCR into one record per CDR3 protein. The table has some 370,000 distinct CDR3 sequences, about 49% seen once. The germline V and J ends were trimmed by 10 bases and 0 bases, with 7 bases remaining between them. Germline loops: CDR1 MDHEN, CDR2 SYDVKM. The CDR3 is 13 amino acids.

This receptor was identified in a man aged 60-69 years in good health. The sequencing input was blood. The chain employs TRBV28 and TRBJ2-6, with D unclear. The CDR3, as DNA: TGTGCCACCTCGGACTCTGGGGCCAACGTCCTGACTTTC. Translating it yields CATSDSGANVLTF.